The 19 T cell receptor beta chains below all came from one sample that was sequenced in a study of response to subunit inactivated influenza vaccine. MiXCR, applied by TCRdb to the RT-PCR reads, yields one record per CDR3 protein. The sample lists more than 700,000 distinct CDR3 sequences, over 20% occurring once. This specimen consisted of PBMCs from blood, obtained 5 to 6 days after vaccination. These receptors all come from a man aged 50-60 years who received an inactivated influenza vaccine.

This clonotype was counted only a few times. The CDR3 is CASSDGTPETQYF. The CDR3 region has the DNA TGTGCCAGCAGTGACGGGACTCCGGAGACCCAGTACTTC. The rearrangement links TRBV28 to TRBJ2-5; tentatively, D is TRBD2 (6 bases). Germline V gene sequence: CDR1 MDHEN, CDR2 SYDVKM. Trimming pared 5 bases from V and 5 bases from J, leaving 12 bases between. The CDR3 extends over 13 amino acids.

This sequence joins TRBV7-9 and TRBJ2-5; no reliable D call. This CDR3 spans 14 amino acids. V was clipped by 1 base and J by 5 bases, with 11 bases between them. Germline V gene lookup returns CDR1 SEHNR and CDR2 FQNEAQ (reference sequence). The CDR3 sequence is CASSLEGGKETQYF. The CDR3 DNA follows: TGTGCCAGCAGCTTAGAGGGTGGAAAGGAGACCCAGTACTTC.

The chain uses TRBV4-1 and TRBJ1-5; a possible D gene is TRBD1 (6 bases). V was shortened by 0 bases and J by 6 bases, with 18 bases between the two germline ends. Germline lookup yields CDR1 MGHRA and CDR2 YSYEKL. CDR3 length equals 17 residues. CDR3 in DNA: TGCGCCAGCAGCCAAGAGGGCAATCCCAGGGGAGGTCAGCCCCAGCATTTT. Translating it yields CASSQEGNPRGGQPQHF.

The chain joins TRBV5-4 to TRBJ1-4; TRBD1 is a possible D gene (5 bases). The germline V gene encodes CDR1 SGHNT and CDR2 YYREEE (reference sequence). The CDR3 consists of 17 residues. V lost 2 bases to trimming and J lost 3 bases, with 17 bases between them. DNA of the CDR3: TGTGCCAGCAGCTTCCGTACCCTTGTGGGGGCTAATGAAAAACTGTTTTTT. As protein: CASSFRTLVGANEKLFF. Full variable domain (remainder filled in from reference TRBV5-4 and TRBJ1-4): ETGVTQSPTHLIKTRGQQVTLRCSSQSGHNTVSWYQQALGQGPQFIFQYYREEENGRGNFPPRFSGLQFPNYSSELNVNALELDDSALYLCASSFRTLVGANEKLFFGSGTQLSVL.

This clonotype was seen more than once but under ten times. The chain combines TRBV7-9 with TRBJ2-3, with unresolved D. Between the trimmed V and J ends, which lost 5 bases and 0 bases, there was a span of 9 bases. The CDR3 has 14 residues. Germline CDR1 SEHNR, CDR2 FQNEAQ (reference sequence). The CDR3 DNA follows: TGTGCCAGCAGCACCCTCGCAAGCACAGATACGCAGTATTTT. Translated, it gives CASSTLASTDTQYF.

The rearrangement joins TRBV5-5 to TRBJ2-7; 9 bases align to TRBD1. In germline, CDR1 is SGHKS, CDR2 YYEKEE (reference sequence). CDR3 size: 15 residues. The V segment lost 4 bases and the J segment 4 bases; nucleotides outside the gene matches: 9. CDR3: CASSLGTGSFYEQYF. CDR3 coding DNA: TGTGCCAGCAGCCTCGGGACAGGGAGTTTTTACGAGCAGTACTTC. The entire variable domain, with the rest obtained from reference TRBV5-5 and TRBJ2-7, is as follows: DAGVTQSPTHLIKTRGQQVTLRCSPISGHKSVSWYQQVLGQGPQFIFQYYEKEERGRGNFPDRFSARQFPNYSSELNVNALLLGDSALYLCASSLGTGSFYEQYFGPGTRLTVT.

In nucleotides, the CDR3 is TGCAGCGTTGAAATGGGACTAGCGGGAATCCTCCAAGAGACCCAGTACTTC. Translating gives CSVEMGLAGILQETQYF. The chain uses TRBV29-1 and TRBJ2-5; 13 positions match TRBD2. The CDR3 runs to 17 residues. With V trimmed by 2 bases and J by 1 base, 7 bases remained unmatched. Germline-derived CDR1 and CDR2 are SQVTM and ANQGSEA.

At least ten counts were recorded for this clonotype. The chain links TRBV20-1 to TRBJ2-3; 8 bases align to TRBD2. CDR1 is DFQATT, CDR2 SNEGSKA, per germline (reference sequence). Trimming removed 5 bases from V and 2 bases from J; junction bases left unmatched: 18. The CDR3 runs to 18 residues. CDR3 sequence: CSAYTLTTAGGFTDTQYF. In DNA, the CDR3 is TGCAGTGCTTACACTCTGACGACGGCGGGAGGTTTCACAGATACGCAGTATTTT.

The chain recombines TRBV20-1 with TRBJ2-7; no firm D call. The CDR3 is 14 residues long. Trimming took off 6 bases at V and 0 bases at J, with 15 bases between the two ends. Per the germline V gene, CDR1 is DFQATT and CDR2 is SNEGSKA (reference sequence). CDR3 bases: TGCAGTGCCCATGAGCCCTCGAGCTCCTACGAGCAGTACTTC. This codes for CSAHEPSSSYEQYF.

This sequence joins TRBV11-2 and TRBJ2-1; no clear D gene. Trimming took 4 bases from V and 5 from J, leaving 12 bases between them. Germline assignment: CDR1 SGHAT and CDR2 FQNNGV. This CDR3 comprises 14 residues. CDR3 DNA: TGTGCCAGCAGCTCTCGGCACTTGGACAATGAGCAGTTCTTC. Its protein is CASSSRHLDNEQFF.

This clonotype has more than one count but fewer than ten. V gene TRBV11-2 combines with J gene TRBJ2-3; D is undetermined. V lost 3 bases, J lost 2 bases, and 9 bases lay in between. This CDR3 region has 14 residues. Germline V gives CDR1 SGHAT, CDR2 FQNNGV. CDR3: CASSFKFYTDTQYF. The CDR3 DNA follows: TGTGCCAGCAGCTTCAAGTTTTACACAGATACGCAGTATTTT.

The chain combines TRBV20-1 with TRBJ2-7, with a possible D match to TRBD2 (6 bases). V lost 6 bases, J lost 3 bases, and 18 bases lay in between. Germline V gene sequence: CDR1 DFQATT, CDR2 SNEGSKA (reference sequence). The CDR3 extends over 14 amino acids. The CDR3 DNA sequence: TGCAGTGCCCCCCCTGGAGGGAATCTCTACGAGCAGTACTTC. It is translated as CSAPPGGNLYEQYF.

Worth noting for this clonotype: This clone may be a read error of a much larger clone one base away. The gene calls are TRBV28 and TRBJ2-7; a possible D gene is TRBD1 (7 bases). This CDR3 contains 14 residues. Germline V gives CDR1 MDHEN, CDR2 SYDVKM. Trimming cost V 3 bases and J 3 bases, with 12 bases left between them. The CDR3 here is CASSLGGQIYEQYF. In DNA form, the CDR3 reads TGTGCCAGCAGTTTGGGGGGACAGATCTACGAGCAGTACTTC. Looking up the rest from reference TRBV28 and TRBJ2-7 gives the full variable domain: DVKVTQSSRYLVKRTGEKVFLECVQDMDHENMFWYRQDPGLGLRLIYFSYDVKMKEKGDIPEGYSVSREKKERFSLILESASTNQTSMYLCASSLGGQIYEQYFGPGTRLTVT.

The V and J genes are TRBV5-1 and TRBJ2-3, with D unclear. V shed 6 bases and J shed 1 base, with 15 bases lying between them. Germline V gene sequence: CDR1 SGHRS, CDR2 YFSETQ. This CDR3 comprises 15 residues. The CDR3 region is CASTAIVGGTDTQYF. Written as DNA, the CDR3 is TGCGCCAGCACTGCGATTGTCGGCGGCACAGATACGCAGTATTTT. Drawing the rest from reference TRBV5-1 and TRBJ2-3, the complete variable domain is KAGVTQTPRYLIKTRGQQVTLSCSPISGHRSVSWYQQTPGQGLQFLFEYFSETQRNKGNFPGRFSGRQFSNSRSEMNVSTLELGDSALYLCASTAIVGGTDTQYFGPGTRLTVL.

The chain carries TRBV15 and TRBJ2-5; 13 bases agree with TRBD2. CDR3 length: 18 residues. V was pared by 3 bases and J by 1 base, with 8 bases of the junction left unmatched. Germline lookup yields CDR1 LNHNV and CDR2 YYDKDF (reference sequence). The CDR3 DNA reads TGTGCCACCAGCAGCGACCTCCGGACTAGCGGGGGCCAAGAGACCCAGTACTTC. Amino acids: CATSSDLRTSGGQETQYF.

The genes are TRBV7-2 and TRBJ2-7; D gene ambiguous. Trimming removed 8 bases from V and 6 bases from J, with 8 bases in between. This CDR3 has 10 residues. Germline V gene data show CDR1 as SGHTA and CDR2 as FQGNSA. The CDR3 DNA reads as TGTGCCAGCGGCGGCGGCGAGCAGTACTTC. It is translated as CASGGGEQYF.

The chain combines TRBV6-1 with TRBJ2-7; D is undetermined. V was shortened by 1 base and J by 6 bases, with 16 bases between the two germline ends. This CDR3 has 15 residues. The germline gives CDR1 MNHNS, CDR2 SASEGT. Here the CDR3 DNA reads TGTGCCAGCAGTGAAGTAGGCCGTATCTCCGGCGAGCAGTACTTC. It is translated as CASSEVGRISGEQYF.

This clonotype was observed a handful of times. This chain joins TRBV20-1 and TRBJ2-2, with 7 nucleotides matching TRBD2. This CDR3 region has 15 residues. CDR1 and CDR2 (germline): DFQATT, SNEGSKA (reference sequence). V gave up 3 bases and J gave up 0 bases; unmatched junction bases: 4. CDR3 nucleotide sequence: TGCAGTGCTAGTTCACGGGGGGCGAACACCGGGGAGCTGTTTTTT. It specifies CSASSRGANTGELFF.

The rearrangement links TRBV12-3 or TRBV12-4 to TRBJ2-6; no firm D call. The CDR3 extends over 15 amino acids. V was cut by 2 bases and J by 0 bases, with 5 bases left in between. For the CDR3, the DNA is TGTGCCAGCAGTTTACAGAGCTCTGGGGCCAACGTCCTGACTTTC. It codes for CASSLQSSGANVLTF.